Below, one T cell receptor beta chain is given with its context. Generated by immunoSEQ multiplex PCR, the TCRdb table keeps only in-frame clones and is missing some. The sample consists of around 95,000 clones, around 84% of them appearing once. Germline values: CDR1 MDHEN, CDR2 SYDVKM. The CDR3 has 13 amino acids. V was pared by 5 bases and J by 6 bases, with 10 bases between. Documented time point: blood 4 weeks post-SBRT, at nephrectomy. The treatment was: 15 Gy SBRT to primary tumor, nephrectomy 4 weeks later. Nephrectomy followed 15 Gy stereotactic body radiation by 4 weeks. After SBRT, blood was collected at 2 and 4 weeks, plus baseline. Clear cell pathology was present in this patient's renal cell carcinoma. This record belongs to a study of radiation and T cells in renal cell carcinoma.

The input for sequencing was blood, taken from a patient whose treatment included radiotherapy and nephrectomy. The sequence was collected from a man between 60 and 75 years old with renal cell carcinoma. The chain is built from TRBV28 and TRBJ2-2; D remains ambiguous. The CDR3 DNA sequence: TGTGCCAGCAGTCCTCAATTATCCGGGGAGCTGTTTTTT. Residues: CASSPQLSGELFF.